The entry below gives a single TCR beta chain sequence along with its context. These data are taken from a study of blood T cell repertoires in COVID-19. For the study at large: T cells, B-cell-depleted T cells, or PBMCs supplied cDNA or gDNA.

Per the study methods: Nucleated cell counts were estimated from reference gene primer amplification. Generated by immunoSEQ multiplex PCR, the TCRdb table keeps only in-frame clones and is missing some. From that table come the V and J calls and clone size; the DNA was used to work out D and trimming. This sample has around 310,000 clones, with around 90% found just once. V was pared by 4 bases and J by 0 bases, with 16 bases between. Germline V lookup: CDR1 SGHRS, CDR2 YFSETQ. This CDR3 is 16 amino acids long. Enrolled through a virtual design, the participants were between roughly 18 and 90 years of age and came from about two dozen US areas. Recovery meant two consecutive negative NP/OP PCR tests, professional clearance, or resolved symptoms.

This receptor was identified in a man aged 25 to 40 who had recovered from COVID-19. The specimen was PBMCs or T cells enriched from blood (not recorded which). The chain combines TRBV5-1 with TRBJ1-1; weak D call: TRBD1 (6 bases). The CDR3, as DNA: TGCGCCAGCAGCGGTATCGGGGGGGCGGTGAACACTGAAGCTTTCTTT. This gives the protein CASSGIGGAVNTEAFF.